In this sample, the clone carrying this T cell receptor (beta chain) turned up a few times. The target antigen is unknown. TCR cDNA libraries were made from RNA using a previously described, modified protocol. MiXCR was run by TCRdb on the 5' RACE reads, yielding one entry per CDR3 protein. The sample shows around 380,000 distinct CDR3 sequences, roughly 31% of them seen only once. This sample stems from a study of identical twins' blood T cells. Study conclusions and caveats: Out-of-frame TCRbeta clonotypes reportedly had markedly more similar V usage in twins than unrelated donors.

The CDR3 runs to 16 residues. Trimming cost V 3 bases and J 0 bases; bases outside gene matches: 5. The germline CDR1 and CDR2 sequences are SGHRS and YFSETQ. Sequencing was carried out using PBMCs. The rearrangement links TRBV5-1 to TRBJ1-3, with 8 positions matching TRBD1. This receptor was identified in a woman aged 18 to 55 in good health. The CDR3 DNA follows: TGCGCCAGCAGCTCTAACAGGGGGGGCTCTGGAAACACCATATATTTT. Translating gives CASSSNRGGSGNTIYF.